The 2 T cell receptor beta chains given below trace back to one sample, sequenced in a study of blood T cell repertoires in COVID-19. Sequenced by immunoSEQ multiplex PCR; TCRdb stores in-frame clones only, minus some. This sample has 190,000 or so clones; over 70% occur once, and the top ten carry less than 3.5%. Specimen: peripheral blood. These receptors originate from a man between 45 and 60 years old with active or convalescent COVID-19.

The rearrangement links TRBV9 to TRBJ2-3; D possibly corresponds to TRBD2 (6 bases). The germline CDR1 and CDR2 sequences are SGDLS and YYNGEE. The CDR3 totals 15 residues. V gave up 3 bases and J gave up 0 bases, with 11 bases separating them. The CDR3 protein is CASSAAEGSTDTQYF. As DNA, the CDR3 is TGTGCCAGCAGCGCAGCGGAGGGCAGCACAGATACGCAGTATTTT. The full variable domain, completed using reference TRBV9 and TRBJ2-3, is DSGVTQTPKHLITATGQRVTLRCSPRSGDLSVYWYQQSLDQGLQFLIQYYNGEERAKGNILERFSAQQFPDLHSELNLSSLELGDSALYFCASSAAEGSTDTQYFGPGTRLTVL.

The genes are TRBV27 and TRBJ2-7; TRBD2 aligns across 9 bases. The trim removed 2 bases at V and 0 bases at J, leaving 5 bases unmatched. The CDR3 runs 16 residues. CDR1 and CDR2 (germline): MNHEY, SMNVEV (reference sequence). The CDR3 DNA sequence: TGTGCCAGCAGTTTAGCCCCTAGCGGGGTCTCCTACGAGCAGTACTTC. Translated, it gives CASSLAPSGVSYEQYF.